This is a list of T cell receptor beta chains from one sample in a study of T cell repertoires in cytomegalovirus infection. TCRdb re-analysed the reads in MiXCR, keeping a single row per CDR3 protein. This sample yields some 180,000 distinct CDR3 sequences, of which about a tenth are seen a single time; approximately 4.2% belongs to the top ten. Sequencing was done on a sample of PBMCs. These receptors originate from a human donor in good health (CMV status not recorded). Some clones in this sample may be carry-over from other donors' samples. The CDR3 runs from the conserved cysteine through the conserved F or W. Each record gives: clone size, V gene, J gene, D gene, CDR3 DNA, CDR3 protein. D genes are given only for firm matches. Rows may omit the clone size; those that give it use once, few, many or a size class.

few	TRBV18	TRBJ1-6	NA	TGTGCCAGCTCACCAGGCCGGGTTGGTTTCGCCTATAATTCACCCCTCCACTTT	CASSPGRVGFAYNSPLHF
many	TRBV7-8	TRBJ2-1	NA	TGTGCCAGCAGCTTAGTAGCGGTGGTCTACAATGAGCAGTTCTTC	CASSLVAVVYNEQFF
many	TRBV19	TRBJ1-1	NA	TGTGCCAGTAGTATCGGGACATCTAACACTGAAGCTTTCTTT	CASSIGTSNTEAFF
NA	TRBV29-1	TRBJ1-2	NA	TGCAGCGTCCCCTTGGCGCCGGGGGGTGGCTACACCTTC	CSVPLAPGGGYTF
many	TRBV7-2	TRBJ1-5	NA	TGTGCCAGCAGCTTAGCAACCGGTCGGTCCCAGCATTTT	CASSLATGRSQHF
many	TRBV25-1	TRBJ2-2	TRBD2	TGTGCCAGCGGGGGGACTAGCGGCACCGGGGAGCTGTTTTTT	CASGGTSGTGELFF
many	TRBV6-2/TRBV6-3	TRBJ1-3	NA	TGTGCCAGCACCCAGCCTGGATGGAACTCTGGAAACACCATATATTTT	CASTQPGWNSGNTIYF
few	TRBV30	TRBJ1-5	NA	TGTGCCTGGAGTCCTCACTCAGGGAATCAGCCCCAGCATTTT	CAWSPHSGNQPQHF
NA	TRBV6-5	TRBJ2-7	TRBD2	TGTGCCAGCCACCGCCGGGGAGGGGCCTACGAGCAGTACTTC	CASHRRGGAYEQYF
many	TRBV2	TRBJ2-5	TRBD1	TGTGCCAGCAGTCCAAGGGGGCGACAGGGAGAAGAGACCCAGTACTTC	CASSPRGRQGEETQYF
NA	TRBV2	TRBJ2-1	TRBD1	TGTGCCAGCAGGGGACAGGCTAATGAGCAGTTCTTC	CASRGQANEQFF
many	TRBV19	TRBJ2-1	NA	TGTGCCAGTTACAACTACAATGAGCAGTTCTTC	CASYNYNEQFF
many	TRBV28	TRBJ2-3	NA	TGTGCCAGCAGCCTTCCTTCAGCGGAACCTTTCACAGATACGCAGTATTTT	CASSLPSAEPFTDTQYF
few	TRBV12-3/TRBV12-4	TRBJ1-5	NA	TGTGCCAGCAGTTTAAGGGCAGGGGATCAGCCCCAGCATTTT	CASSLRAGDQPQHF
NA	TRBV7-6	TRBJ2-1	TRBD2	TGTGCCAGCAGCTTAGTAGGACTAGCGGGCAATGAGCAGTTCTTC	CASSLVGLAGNEQFF
many	TRBV24-1	TRBJ1-1	NA	TGTGCCACCAGTGGGGGGGGCGTCCCTGAAGCTTTCTTT	CATSGGGVPEAFF
many	TRBV5-4	TRBJ2-5	NA	TGTGCCAGCAGCTTGGCCGGTACAGGGGGTTTCGGACTAGAGGACTTC	CASSLAGTGGFGLEDF
many	TRBV6-6	TRBJ2-1	TRBD2	TGTGCCAGCAGTTACGGGACTAGCTCCTACAATGAGCAGTTCTTC	CASSYGTSSYNEQFF
many	TRBV7-9	TRBJ1-1	NA	TGTGCCAGCAGCCCGGAAATTGAAAACACTGAAGCTTTCTTT	CASSPEIENTEAFF
few	TRBV7-2	TRBJ1-5	NA	TGTGCCAGCAGCTTAGTTTACAGTATCAATCAGCCCCAGCATTTT	CASSLVYSINQPQHF
NA	TRBV30	TRBJ1-4	NA	TGTGCCTGGAGCCCTGTGGGGGATAATGAAAAACTGTTTTTT	CAWSPVGDNEKLFF
many	TRBV4-1	TRBJ1-1	NA	TGCGCCAGCAGCCAAGATCCATCATCACCGATGAACACTGAAGCTTTCTTT	CASSQDPSSPMNTEAFF
many	TRBV2	TRBJ1-2	NA	TGTGCCAGCAGGGACGGACCGTCTAACTATGGCTACACCTTC	CASRDGPSNYGYTF
many	TRBV7-2	TRBJ2-7	NA	TGTGCCAGCAGCTATAAAGCCGAGCAGTACTTC	CASSYKAEQYF
NA	TRBV7-9	TRBJ1-1	NA	TGTGCCAGCAGCTTAGCTGGGGGAGGTACTGAAGCTTTCTTT	CASSLAGGGTEAFF
few	TRBV5-6	TRBJ2-6	TRBD2	TGTGCCAGCAGCTTGGGCCGCGGGGGGGGTTACTACTCTGGGGCCAACGTCCTGACTTTC	CASSLGRGGGYYSGANVLTF
few	TRBV29-1	TRBJ2-5	TRBD1	TGCAGCGCCACCGGACAGGGAGTGTATGAGACCCAGTACTTC	CSATGQGVYETQYF
few	TRBV20-1	TRBJ2-7	TRBD2	TGCAGTGCTAGAGGCACTAGCGGGAGATCCGACGAGCAGTACTTC	CSARGTSGRSDEQYF
many	TRBV7-2	TRBJ2-1	NA	TGTGCCAGCAGCTTAGAGAGGTACAATGAGCAGTTCTTC	CASSLERYNEQFF
medium-sized	TRBV7-2	TRBJ2-7	TRBD2	TGTGCCAGCAGCTTAGGGGGTAGCGGGAGGGTCGGATACGAGCAGTACTTC	CASSLGGSGRVGYEQYF
many	TRBV7-2	TRBJ2-5	TRBD2	TGTGCCAGCAGCTTCCTAGCGGGGGGGCCGATTGAGACCCAGTACTTC	CASSFLAGGPIETQYF
NA	TRBV20-1	TRBJ1-2	NA	TGCAGTGCTAGAATCCGGACTGCCCATGGCTACACCTTC	CSARIRTAHGYTF
NA	TRBV20-1	TRBJ1-2	TRBD1	TGCAGTGCTAGAAGCAGGGGGGTCTATGGCTACACCTTC	CSARSRGVYGYTF
many	TRBV5-1	TRBJ2-2	TRBD2	TGCGCCAGCAGCTTATTTACTAGCGCTAACACCGGGGAGCTGTTTTTT	CASSLFTSANTGELFF
few	TRBV6-5	TRBJ1-1	TRBD1	TGTGCCACCTTGACAGGGCTGGGGAACACTGAAGCTTTCTTT	CATLTGLGNTEAFF
many	TRBV5-1	TRBJ2-5	TRBD1	TGCGCCAGCAGCTTAATGACAGGGCCTGCGGAGACCCAGTACTTC	CASSLMTGPAETQYF
many	TRBV2	TRBJ2-1	NA	TGTGCCAGCAGTGATGTGCTAGCGCACTACAATGAGCAGTTCTTC	CASSDVLAHYNEQFF
many	TRBV7-2	TRBJ2-2	NA	TGTGCCAGCACCTGGAGAGTCCTCGGGGAGCTGTTTTTT	CASTWRVLGELFF